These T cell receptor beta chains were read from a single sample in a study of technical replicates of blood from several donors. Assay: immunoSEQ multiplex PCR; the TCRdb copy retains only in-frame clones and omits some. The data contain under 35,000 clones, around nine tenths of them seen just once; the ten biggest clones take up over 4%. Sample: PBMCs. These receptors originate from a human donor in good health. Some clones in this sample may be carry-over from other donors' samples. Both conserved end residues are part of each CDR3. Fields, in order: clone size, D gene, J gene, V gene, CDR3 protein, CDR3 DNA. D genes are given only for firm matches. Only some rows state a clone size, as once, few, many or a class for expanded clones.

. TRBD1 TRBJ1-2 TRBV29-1 CSVEFGGGLVGYTF TGCAGCGTTGAATTTGGAGGGGGCCTGGTTGGCTACACCTTC
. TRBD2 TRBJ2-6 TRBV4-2 CASSQDQWGRVAGANVLTF TGTGCCAGCAGCCAAGATCAGTGGGGGAGGGTAGCTGGGGCCAACGTCCTGACTTTC
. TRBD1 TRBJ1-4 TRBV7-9 CASSQGAETNEKLFF TGTGCCAGCAGCCAGGGGGCAGAAACTAATGAAAAACTGTTTTTT
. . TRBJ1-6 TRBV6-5 CASSYSGGLGSPLHF TGTGCCAGCAGTTACTCAGGAGGGTTGGGCTCACCCCTCCACTTT
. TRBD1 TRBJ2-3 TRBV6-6 CASSPGGDTQYF TGTGCCAGCAGTCCAGGGGGAGATACGCAGTATTTT
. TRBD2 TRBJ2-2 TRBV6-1 CASSRTSGDTGELFF TGTGCCAGCAGCCGGACTAGCGGGGACACCGGGGAGCTGTTTTTT
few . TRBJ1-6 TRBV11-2 CASSANPGKNSPLHF TGTGCCAGCAGCGCGAACCCGGGGAAAAATTCACCCCTCCACTTT
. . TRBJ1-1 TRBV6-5 CASSYSPGNTEAFF TGTGCCAGCAGTTACTCGCCGGGGAACACTGAAGCTTTCTTT
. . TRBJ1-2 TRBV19 CASSIGSSKIYGYTF TGTGCCAGTAGTATCGGGTCCAGTAAGATTTATGGCTACACCTTC
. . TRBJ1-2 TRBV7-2 CASSLKSGGNYGYTF TGTGCCAGCAGCTTAAAGTCCGGAGGGAACTATGGCTACACCTTC
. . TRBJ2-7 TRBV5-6 CASSMPQADEQYF TGTGCCAGCAGCATGCCACAGGCAGACGAGCAGTACTTC
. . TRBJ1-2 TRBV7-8 CASSLRSTYGYTF TGTGCCAGCAGCTTGCGGTCAACCTATGGCTACACCTTC
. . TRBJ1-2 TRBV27 CASSSIREGYGYTF TGTGCCAGCAGTTCAATAAGAGAGGGCTATGGCTACACCTTC
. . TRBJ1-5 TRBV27 CASSSRGQPQHF TGTGCCAGCAGTTCAAGGGGGCAGCCCCAGCATTTT
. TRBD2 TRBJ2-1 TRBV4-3 CASSQDPPGGGNRNEQFF TGCGCCAGCAGCCAAGATCCCCCCGGCGGGGGAAATCGGAATGAGCAGTTCTTC
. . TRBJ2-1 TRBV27 CASSPRTASYNEQFF TGTGCCAGCAGTCCCCGGACTGCTTCCTACAATGAGCAGTTCTTC
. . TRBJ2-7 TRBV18 CASSPGRRTYEQYF TGTGCCAGCTCACCGGGCAGGCGAACCTACGAGCAGTACTTC
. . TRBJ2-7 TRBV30 CAWSEGMAGEQYF TGTGCCTGGAGTGAAGGTATGGCGGGCGAGCAGTACTTC
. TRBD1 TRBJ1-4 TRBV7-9 CASSHEEGAREKLFF TGTGCCAGCAGCCACGAGGAGGGGGCGCGCGAAAAACTGTTTTTT
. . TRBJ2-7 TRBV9 CASSPRAGTYEQYF TGTGCCAGCAGCCCTCGGGCGGGAACCTACGAGCAGTACTTC
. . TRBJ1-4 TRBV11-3 CASSIRQLLTNEKLFF TGTGCCAGCAGCATCAGACAGCTTCTAACTAATGAAAAACTGTTTTTT
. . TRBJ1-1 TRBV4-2 CASSQDEGSGATEAFF TGTGCCAGCAGCCAAGATGAGGGATCAGGGGCAACTGAAGCTTTCTTT
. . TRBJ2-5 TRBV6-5 CASSYSTGDLETQYF TGTGCCAGCAGTTACTCAACAGGAGATCTTGAGACCCAGTACTTC
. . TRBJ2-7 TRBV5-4 CASGRGGAGYEQYF TGTGCCAGCGGCCGGGGCGGGGCCGGGTACGAGCAGTACTTC
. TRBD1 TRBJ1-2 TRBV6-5 CASRGTGQGYTF TGTGCCAGCAGGGGGACAGGACAAGGCTACACCTTC
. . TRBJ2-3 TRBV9 CASSSGSRTDTQYF TGTGCCAGCAGCTCGGGGTCCCGCACAGATACGCAGTATTTT
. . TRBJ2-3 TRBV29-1 CSAEGSSSTDTQYF TGCAGCGCCGAGGGCAGCTCCAGCACAGATACGCAGTATTTT
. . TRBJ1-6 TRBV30 CAWDRDNSPLHF TGTGCCTGGGACAGAGATAATTCACCCCTCCACTTT
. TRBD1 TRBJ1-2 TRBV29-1 CSVRGQGYGYTF TGCAGCGTTAGGGGACAGGGGTACGGCTACACCTTC
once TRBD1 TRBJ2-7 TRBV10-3 CASNRAQGAPYEQYF TGTGCCTCCAACCGAGCCCAGGGGGCGCCGTACGAGCAGTACTTC
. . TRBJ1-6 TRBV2 CASIPGQANSPLHF TGTGCCAGCATCCCGGGACAAGCTAATTCACCCCTCCACTTT
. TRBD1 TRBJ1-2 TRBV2 CASSGGTGRYGYTF TGTGCCAGCAGTGGGGGGACAGGGAGATATGGCTACACCTTC
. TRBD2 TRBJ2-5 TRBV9 CASSVGVSGGVGKVETQYF TGTGCCAGCAGCGTAGGGGTTAGCGGGGGGGTAGGTAAGGTAGAGACCCAGTACTTC
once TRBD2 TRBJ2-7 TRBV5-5 CASSSQAGGSYEQYF TGTGCCAGCAGTTCACAAGCGGGAGGGTCCTACGAGCAGTACTTC
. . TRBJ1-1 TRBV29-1 CSVRQIMNTEAFF TGCAGCGTTCGACAGATCATGAACACTGAAGCTTTCTTT
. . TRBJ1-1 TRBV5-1 CASSLGQEREAFF TGCGCCAGCAGCTTGGGGCAGGAGCGGGAAGCTTTCTTT
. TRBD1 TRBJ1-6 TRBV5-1 CASSSSFDRGNSPLHF TGCGCCAGCAGCTCCTCCTTTGACAGGGGAAATTCACCCCTCCACTTT
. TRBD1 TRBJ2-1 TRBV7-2 CASSQQGFYNEQFF TGTGCCAGCAGCCAACAGGGGTTCTACAATGAGCAGTTCTTC
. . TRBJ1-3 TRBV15 CATSRDFPGGSGNTIYF TGTGCCACCAGCAGAGATTTCCCCGGGGGGTCCGGAAACACCATATATTTT
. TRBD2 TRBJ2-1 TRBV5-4 CASNTGGWAGGNEQFF TGTGCCAGCAACACCGGGGGGTGGGCGGGAGGAAATGAGCAGTTCTTC
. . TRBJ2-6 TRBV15 CATSRADTGSGANVLTF TGTGCCACCAGCAGGGCCGACACAGGCTCTGGGGCCAACGTCCTGACTTTC
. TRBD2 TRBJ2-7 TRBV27 CASSPPGLMRYEQYF TGTGCCAGCAGTCCACCGGGACTAATGCGTTACGAGCAGTACTTC
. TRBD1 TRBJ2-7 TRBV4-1 CASSQEVGQGTWEQYF TGCGCCAGCAGCCAAGAGGTGGGACAGGGGACATGGGAGCAGTACTTC
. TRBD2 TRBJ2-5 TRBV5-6 CASSLRTSGKLETQYF TGTGCCAGCAGCTTGCGGACTAGCGGGAAACTAGAGACCCAGTACTTC